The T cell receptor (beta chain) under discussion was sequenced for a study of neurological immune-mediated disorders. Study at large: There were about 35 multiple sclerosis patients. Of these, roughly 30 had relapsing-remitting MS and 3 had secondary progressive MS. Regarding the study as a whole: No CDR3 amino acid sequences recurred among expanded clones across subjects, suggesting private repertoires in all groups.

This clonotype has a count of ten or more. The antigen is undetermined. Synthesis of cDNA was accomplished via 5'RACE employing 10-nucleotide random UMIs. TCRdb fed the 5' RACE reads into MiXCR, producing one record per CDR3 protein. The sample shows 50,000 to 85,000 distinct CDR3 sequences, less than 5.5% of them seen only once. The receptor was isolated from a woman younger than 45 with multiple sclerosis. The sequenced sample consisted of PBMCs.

The CDR3 spells CASSLTGGTTEAFF. The CDR3 DNA reads TGCGCCAGCAGCTTGACAGGGGGAACCACTGAAGCTTTCTTT. The V gene is TRBV5-1, the J gene TRBJ1-1, with TRBD1 matching over 8 bases. The CDR3 has 14 amino acids. The trim removed 1 base at V and 4 bases at J, leaving 3 bases unmatched. Germline V lookup: CDR1 SGHRS, CDR2 YFSETQ.